These 3 T cell receptor beta chains were sequenced from one sample in a study of spatial heterogeneity in lung cancer. Time point here: sample taken at primary tumor resection. Material for sequencing was whole RNA from tumor, nontumor lung or frozen PBMC, left unsorted. TCRdb independently ran MiXCR on the 5' RACE reads; one entry per CDR3 protein. This sample has approximately 7,000 distinct CDR3 sequences, with around 5% found just once. The sample consisted of normal lung tissue next to the tumor, taken at surgery. These receptors came from a female donor with early-stage non-small cell lung cancer.

This clonotype has at least ten counts. This beta chain turned up in a library designed for alpha chains; as an off-target read, its abundance says little. V gene TRBV6-5 combines with J gene TRBJ2-5; TRBD1 agrees at 9 bases. The germline V gene has CDR1 MNHEY and CDR2 SVGAGI. V gave up 5 bases and J gave up 6 bases; unmatched junction bases: 10. The CDR3 is 15 amino acids. For the CDR3, the DNA is TGTGCCAGCAGTCCTCCCGGGACAGGGAGGCAGACCCAGTACTTC. It specifies CASSPPGTGRQTQYF.

This clonotype is labeled medium-sized (0.01 to 0.1%). This beta chain represents an off-target read in a library built for alpha chains; its size is of limited meaning. The genes are TRBV5-1 and TRBJ2-1, with D perhaps TRBD1 or TRBD2 (5 bases each). CDR3 size: 13 residues. Germline values: CDR1 SGHRS, CDR2 YFSETQ. V was trimmed by 2 bases and J by 5 bases, leaving 8 bases between them. The DNA for the CDR3 is TGCGCCAGCAGCTTATTGGGGGACAATGAGCAGTTCTTC. Amino acid sequence: CASSLLGDNEQFF.

By frequency in the sample, this clonotype is medium-sized. In a library made to pick up alpha chains, this beta chain is a stray read with a size that means little. The genes are TRBV6-2 or TRBV6-3 and TRBJ2-7; D perhaps matches TRBD1 (6 bases). Germline CDR1 and CDR2: MNHEY and SVGEGT. The CDR3 length is 11 residues. V lost 5 bases to trimming and J lost 6 bases, with 8 bases between them. The CDR3: CASSQGTEQYF. DNA for the CDR3: TGTGCCAGCAGTCAGGGGACCGAGCAGTACTTC.